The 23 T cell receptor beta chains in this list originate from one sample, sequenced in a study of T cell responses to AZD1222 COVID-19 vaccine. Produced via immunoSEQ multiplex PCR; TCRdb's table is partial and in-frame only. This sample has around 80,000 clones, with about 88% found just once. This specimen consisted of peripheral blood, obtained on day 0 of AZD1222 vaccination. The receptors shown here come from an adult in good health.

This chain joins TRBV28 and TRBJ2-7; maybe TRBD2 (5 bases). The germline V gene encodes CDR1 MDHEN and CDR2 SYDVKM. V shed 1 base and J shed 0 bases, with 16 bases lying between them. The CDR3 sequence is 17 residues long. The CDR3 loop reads CASSLSLANLDSYEQYV. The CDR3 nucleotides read TGTGCCAGCAGTTTATCTCTAGCAAACCTCGACTCCTACGAGCAGTACGTC.

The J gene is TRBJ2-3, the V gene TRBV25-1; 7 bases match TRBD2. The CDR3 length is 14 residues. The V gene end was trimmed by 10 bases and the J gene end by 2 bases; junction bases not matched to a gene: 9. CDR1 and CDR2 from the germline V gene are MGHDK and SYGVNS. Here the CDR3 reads CATLSGTTTDTQYF. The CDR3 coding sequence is TGTGCCACCCTAAGCGGGACGACCACAGATACGCAGTATTTT.

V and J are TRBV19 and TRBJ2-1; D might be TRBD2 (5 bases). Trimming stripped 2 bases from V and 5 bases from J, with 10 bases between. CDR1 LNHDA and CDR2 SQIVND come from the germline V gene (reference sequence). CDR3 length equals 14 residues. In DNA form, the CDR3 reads TGTGCCAGTAGTATAAGTGGGAGCAACAATGAGCAGTTCTTC. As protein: CASSISGSNNEQFF.

DNA of the CDR3: TGTGCCAGCAGCCAAGATTTCGGTTCACCCCTCCACTTT. Protein: CASSQDFGSPLHF. The chain links TRBV3-1 (or the pseudogene TRBV3-2) to TRBJ1-6, with no clear D. This CDR3 comprises 13 residues. V lost 0 bases, J lost 9 bases, and 6 bases lay in between. Germline-derived CDR1 and CDR2 are LGHDT and YNNKEL (reference sequence).

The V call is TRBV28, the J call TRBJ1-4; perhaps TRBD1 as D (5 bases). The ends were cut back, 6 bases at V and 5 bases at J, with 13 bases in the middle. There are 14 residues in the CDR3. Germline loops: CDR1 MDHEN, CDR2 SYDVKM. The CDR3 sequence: CASRGGTVNEKLFF. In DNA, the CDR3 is TGTGCCAGCAGGGGGGGGACGGTGAATGAAAAACTGTTTTTT.

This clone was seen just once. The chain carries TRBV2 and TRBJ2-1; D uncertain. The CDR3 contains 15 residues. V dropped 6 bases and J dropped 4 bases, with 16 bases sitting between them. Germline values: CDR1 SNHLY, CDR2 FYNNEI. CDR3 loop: CASSGKSAYYNEQFF. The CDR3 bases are TGTGCCAGCAGCGGAAAGTCAGCATATTACAATGAGCAGTTCTTC.

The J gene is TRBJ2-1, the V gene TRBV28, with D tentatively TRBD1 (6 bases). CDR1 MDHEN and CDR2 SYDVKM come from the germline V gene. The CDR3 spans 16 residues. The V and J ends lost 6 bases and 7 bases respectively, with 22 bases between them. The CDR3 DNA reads TGTGCCAGCAGCACCCGGGGACAAACCCTTGGGAATGAGCAGTTCTTC. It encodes CASSTRGQTLGNEQFF. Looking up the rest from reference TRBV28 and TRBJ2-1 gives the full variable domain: DVKVTQSSRYLVKRTGEKVFLECVQDMDHENMFWYRQDPGLGLRLIYFSYDVKMKEKGDIPEGYSVSREKKERFSLILESASTNQTSMYLCASSTRGQTLGNEQFFGPGTRLTVL.

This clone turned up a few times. The DNA of the CDR3 is TGTGCCATTTCAAATCCGGATACGCAGTATTTT. Protein: CAISNPDTQYF. V and J are TRBV7-9 and TRBJ2-3, with D unresolved. V dropped 10 bases and J dropped 6 bases, with 11 bases sitting between them. CDR3 length: 11 residues. In germline, CDR1 is SEHNR, CDR2 FQNEAQ (reference sequence).

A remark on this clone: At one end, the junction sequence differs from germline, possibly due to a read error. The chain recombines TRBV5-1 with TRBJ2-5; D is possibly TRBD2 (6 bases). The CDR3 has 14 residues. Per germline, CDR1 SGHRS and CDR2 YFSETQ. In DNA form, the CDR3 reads TGCGCCAGCCGCTTCGGGAGTGTAAAAGAGACCCAGTACTTC. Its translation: CASRFGSVKETQYF.

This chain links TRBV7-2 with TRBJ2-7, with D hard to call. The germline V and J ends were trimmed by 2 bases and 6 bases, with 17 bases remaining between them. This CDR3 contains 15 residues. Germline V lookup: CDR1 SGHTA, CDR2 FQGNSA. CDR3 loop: CASSLNQPPPSEQYF. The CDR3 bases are TGTGCCAGCAGCTTAAATCAGCCACCCCCTTCCGAGCAGTACTTC.

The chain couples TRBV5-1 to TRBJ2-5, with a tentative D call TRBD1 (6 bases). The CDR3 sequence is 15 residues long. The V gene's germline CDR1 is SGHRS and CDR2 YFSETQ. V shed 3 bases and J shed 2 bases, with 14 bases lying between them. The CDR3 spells CASSSQGLGQETQYF. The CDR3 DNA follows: TGCGCCAGCAGCTCCCAGGGGTTGGGGCAAGAGACCCAGTACTTC.

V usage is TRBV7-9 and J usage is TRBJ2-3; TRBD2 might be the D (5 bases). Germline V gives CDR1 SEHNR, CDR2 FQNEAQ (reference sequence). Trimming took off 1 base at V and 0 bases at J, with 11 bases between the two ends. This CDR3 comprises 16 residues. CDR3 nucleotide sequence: TGTGCCAGCAGCTTAGTGAGCCTAGCTAGCACAGATACGCAGTATTTT. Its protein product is CASSLVSLASTDTQYF.

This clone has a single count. The chain's CDR3 is CASSGSVSTDTQYF. CDR3 sequence (DNA): TGTGCCAGTAGTGGTAGCGTGAGCACAGATACGCAGTATTTT. This sequence joins TRBV19 and TRBJ2-3; D is possibly TRBD2 (5 bases). Germline V lookup: CDR1 LNHDA, CDR2 SQIVND (reference sequence). Trimming cost V 5 bases and J 0 bases, with 9 bases left between them. The CDR3 is 14 amino acids.

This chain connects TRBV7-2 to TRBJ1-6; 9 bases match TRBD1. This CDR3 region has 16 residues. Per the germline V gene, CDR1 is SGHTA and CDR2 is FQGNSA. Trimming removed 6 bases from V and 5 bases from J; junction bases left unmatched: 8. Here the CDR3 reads CASRRTQGADNSPLHF. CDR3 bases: TGTGCCAGCAGACGGACACAGGGGGCGGATAATTCACCCCTCCACTTT.

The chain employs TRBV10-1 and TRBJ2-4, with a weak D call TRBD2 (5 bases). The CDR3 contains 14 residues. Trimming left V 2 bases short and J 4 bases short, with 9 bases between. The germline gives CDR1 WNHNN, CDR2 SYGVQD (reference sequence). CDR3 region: CASSEVGAKNIQYF. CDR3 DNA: TGCGCCAGCAGTGAGGTGGGAGCGAAAAACATTCAGTACTTC.

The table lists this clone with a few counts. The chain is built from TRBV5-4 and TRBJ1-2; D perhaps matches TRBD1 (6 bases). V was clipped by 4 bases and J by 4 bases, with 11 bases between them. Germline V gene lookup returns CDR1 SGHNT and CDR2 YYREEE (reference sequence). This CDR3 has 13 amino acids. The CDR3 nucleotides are TGTGCCAGCAGCATCCAGGGGATCTATGGCTACACCTTC. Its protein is CASSIQGIYGYTF.

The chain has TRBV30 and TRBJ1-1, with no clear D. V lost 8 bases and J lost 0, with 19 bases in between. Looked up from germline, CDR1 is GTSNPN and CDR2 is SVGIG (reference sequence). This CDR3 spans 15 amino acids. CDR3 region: CAPEVPGRMNTEAFF. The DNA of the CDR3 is TGTGCCCCCGAGGTTCCGGGTCGAATGAACACTGAAGCTTTCTTT. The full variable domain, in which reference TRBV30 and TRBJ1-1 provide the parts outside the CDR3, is SQTIHQWPATLVQPVGSPLSLECTVEGTSNPNLYWYRQAAGRGLQLLFYSVGIGQISSEVPQNLSASRPQDRQFILSSKKLLLSDSGFYLCAPEVPGRMNTEAFFGQGTRLTVV.

This CDR3 reads CASSSLGRMNTEAFF. CDR3 DNA: TGCGCCAGCAGCTCCCTAGGTAGGATGAACACTGAAGCTTTCTTT. This sequence joins TRBV5-1 and TRBJ1-1; D remains unclear. The CDR3 consists of 15 residues. Trimming pared 3 bases from V and 0 bases from J, leaving 12 bases between. Germline V lookup: CDR1 SGHRS, CDR2 YFSETQ.

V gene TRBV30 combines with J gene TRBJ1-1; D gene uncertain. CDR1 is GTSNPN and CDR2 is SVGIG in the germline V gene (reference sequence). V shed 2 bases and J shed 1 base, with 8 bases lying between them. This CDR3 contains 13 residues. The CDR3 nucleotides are TGTGCCTGGAGTAAACAGTCGAACACTGAAGCTTTCTTT. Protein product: CAWSKQSNTEAFF. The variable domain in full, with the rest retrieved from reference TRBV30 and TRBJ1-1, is SQTIHQWPATLVQPVGSPLSLECTVEGTSNPNLYWYRQAAGRGLQLLFYSVGIGQISSEVPQNLSASRPQDRQFILSSKKLLLSDSGFYLCAWSKQSNTEAFFGQGTRLTVV.

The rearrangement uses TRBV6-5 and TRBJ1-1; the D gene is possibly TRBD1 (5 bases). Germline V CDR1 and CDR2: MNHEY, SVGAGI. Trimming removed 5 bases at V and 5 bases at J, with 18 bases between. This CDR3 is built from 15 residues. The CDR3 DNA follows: TGTGCCAGCAGTAAGGACAACCCCCTAGGTACTGAAGCTTTCTTT. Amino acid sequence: CASSKDNPLGTEAFF.

CDR3 protein: CASRTIQAGGTGELFF. CDR3 DNA sequence: TGTGCCAGCAGGACAATCCAAGCGGGAGGTACCGGGGAGCTGTTTTTT. The chain employs TRBV27 and TRBJ2-2; TRBD2 matches 9 bases. With 6 bases clipped from V and 5 bases from J, the junction kept 10 bases outside the gene matches. Germline V gene sequence: CDR1 MNHEY, CDR2 SMNVEV (reference sequence). The CDR3 contains 16 residues.

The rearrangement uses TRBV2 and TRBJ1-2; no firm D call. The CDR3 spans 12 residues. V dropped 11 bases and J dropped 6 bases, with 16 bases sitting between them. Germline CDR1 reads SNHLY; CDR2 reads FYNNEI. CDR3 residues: CADGSVGDGYTF. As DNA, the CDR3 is TGTGCCGACGGGTCAGTGGGTGATGGCTACACCTTC.

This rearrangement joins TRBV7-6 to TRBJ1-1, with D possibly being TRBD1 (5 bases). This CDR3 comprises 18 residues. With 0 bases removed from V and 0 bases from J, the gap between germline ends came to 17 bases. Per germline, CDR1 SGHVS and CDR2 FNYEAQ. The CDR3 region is CASSLAEAGSWMNTEAFF. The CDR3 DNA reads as TGTGCCAGCAGCTTAGCGGAGGCAGGGTCTTGGATGAACACTGAAGCTTTCTTT.